The 18 T cell receptor beta chains listed next were all sequenced from one sample in a study of Ad26.COV2.S vaccination and SARS-CoV-2 variants. The treatment was: 15 to 20 received Ad26.COV2.S at low or high dose, single or two shots; about 5 received placebo; per-sample allocation not given. Sampling took place 63 days after the first vaccine or placebo injection. The protocol was immunoSEQ multiplex PCR, while the TCRdb copy is restricted to in-frame clones and leaves out a portion. The data contain 350,000 to 450,000 clones, about 90% of them singletons. The material was peripheral blood, obtained in a trial of Ad26.COV2.S vaccine versus placebo. These receptors were taken from a person between 18 and 65 years old who received the Ad26.COV2.S COVID-19 vaccine or a placebo.

This clone has just one count. This chain connects TRBV19 to TRBJ1-2; possibly TRBD1 for D (5 bases). V was pared by 3 bases and J by 2 bases, with 16 bases between. The germline gives CDR1 LNHDA, CDR2 SQIVND (reference sequence). The CDR3 contains 16 residues. DNA of the CDR3: TGTGCCAGTAGTATTACACAGGCGCGGCGAAACTATGGCTACACCTTC. It codes for CASSITQARRNYGYTF.

The V and J genes are TRBV7-2 and TRBJ1-2, with D tentatively TRBD1 (6 bases). Germline V lookup: CDR1 SGHTA, CDR2 FQGNSA. V dropped 2 bases and J dropped 5 bases, with 15 bases sitting between them. The CDR3 is 15 residues long. The CDR3 DNA follows: TGTGCCAGCAGCTTATTCGGGGGGCAATCGTATGGCTACACCTTC. As protein: CASSLFGGQSYGYTF.

This chain connects TRBV28 to TRBJ1-3; no definite D call. This CDR3 is built from 13 residues. CDR1 is MDHEN and CDR2 is SYDVKM in the germline V gene. Deletions cut 6 bases from V and 0 bases from J, with 6 bases between. The CDR3 region is CASRDTSGNTIYF. CDR3 nucleotide sequence: TGTGCCAGCAGGGATACCTCTGGAAACACCATATATTTT. Full variable domain (remainder filled in from reference TRBV28 and TRBJ1-3): DVKVTQSSRYLVKRTGEKVFLECVQDMDHENMFWYRQDPGLGLRLIYFSYDVKMKEKGDIPEGYSVSREKKERFSLILESASTNQTSMYLCASRDTSGNTIYFGEGSWLTVV.

This chain links TRBV6-5 with TRBJ1-2, with 7 bases matching TRBD1. Germline loops: CDR1 MNHEY, CDR2 SVGAGI. V was pared by 6 bases and J by 0 bases, with 4 bases of the junction left unmatched. The CDR3 has 14 residues. As DNA, the CDR3 is TGTGCCAGCAGGGAGACAGGGACTAACTATGGCTACACCTTC. It yields the protein CASRETGTNYGYTF.

The chain links TRBV5-6 to TRBJ1-3; 7 nucleotides line up with TRBD1. V shed 1 base and J 2 bases; nucleotides not matched to a gene: 6. The CDR3 covers 16 residues. Germline V gene lookup returns CDR1 SGHDT and CDR2 YYEEEE. The CDR3 loop reads CASSLLTGSAGNTIYF. The CDR3 DNA reads as TGTGCCAGCAGCTTGTTGACAGGGAGCGCTGGAAACACCATATATTTT.

The CDR3 protein is CASSLSRQGLRSYEQYF. The CDR3 DNA follows: TGTGCCAGCAGTTTAAGCCGACAGGGCCTAAGAAGCTACGAGCAGTACTTC. The chain has TRBV27 and TRBJ2-7, with 7 positions matching TRBD1. The CDR3 consists of 17 residues. Germline CDR1 is MNHEY and CDR2 is SMNVEV (reference sequence). The junction had 13 bases not matched to a gene; V was cut back by 2 bases and J by 3 bases.

This sequence joins TRBV7-2 and TRBJ2-1; D is possibly TRBD1 (5 bases). This CDR3 is built from 15 residues. V was cut by 8 bases and J by 0 bases, with 14 bases left in between. CDR1 and CDR2 (germline): SGHTA, FQGNSA. The CDR3 region is CASGYRRSSYNEQFF. The CDR3 DNA reads TGTGCCAGCGGCTACAGGCGAAGCTCCTACAATGAGCAGTTCTTC.

The V and J genes are TRBV27 and TRBJ2-7; 12 bases agree with TRBD2. Germline V gene lookup returns CDR1 MNHEY and CDR2 SMNVEV (reference sequence). The CDR3 runs 15 residues. Trimming removed 7 bases from V and 1 base from J; junction bases left unmatched: 5. DNA of the CDR3: TGTGCCAGCAATCAACTAGCGGGGGGATCCTACGAGCAGTACTTC. As protein: CASNQLAGGSYEQYF.

The genes are TRBV28 and TRBJ1-1, with D hard to call. Trimming pared 8 bases from V and 1 base from J, leaving 14 bases between. The CDR3 sequence is 14 residues long. CDR1 is MDHEN, CDR2 SYDVKM, per germline. The CDR3: CASRPWAANTEAFF. The DNA for the CDR3 is TGTGCCAGCCGCCCCTGGGCGGCGAACACTGAAGCTTTCTTT.

The gene calls are TRBV11-2 and TRBJ2-6; D is unresolved. Per germline, CDR1 SGHAT and CDR2 FQNNGV. V was clipped by 4 bases and J by 1 base, with 8 bases between them. This CDR3 comprises 15 residues. The CDR3 DNA follows: TGTGCCAGCAGCTCAACACGTTCTGGGGCCAACGTCCTGACTTTC. Protein sequence: CASSSTRSGANVLTF. The full variable domain, its missing parts supplied by reference TRBV11-2 and TRBJ2-6, is EAGVAQSPRYKIIEKRQSVAFWCNPISGHATLYWYQQILGQGPKLLIQFQNNGVVDDSQLPKDRFSAERLKGVDSTLKIQPAKLEDSAVYLCASSSTRSGANVLTFGAGSRLTVL.

The chain has TRBV5-1 and TRBJ2-2, with 9 nucleotides matching TRBD1. With V trimmed by 4 bases and J by 13 bases, 14 bases remained unmatched. The CDR3 consists of 15 residues. From germline, CDR1 is SGHRS and CDR2 YFSETQ. Written as DNA, the CDR3 is TGCGCCAGCAGCCAATCCGGGACAGGGATTTCGGCGCTGTTTTTT. It yields the protein CASSQSGTGISALFF.

The chain joins TRBV6-5 to TRBJ1-4; a weak D match, TRBD1 (5 bases). The germline gives CDR1 MNHEY, CDR2 SVGAGI. The ends were cut back, 6 bases at V and 5 bases at J, with 10 bases in the middle. The CDR3 sequence is 13 residues long. The chain's CDR3 is CASSWDSNEKLFF. The CDR3 nucleotides read TGTGCCAGCAGCTGGGACTCCAATGAAAAACTGTTTTTT.

This clone was observed a single time. V and J are TRBV5-4 and TRBJ1-1, with D unresolved. The CDR3 loop spans 12 amino acids. CDR1 SGHNT and CDR2 YYREEE come from the germline V gene (reference sequence). The germline V and J ends were trimmed by 7 bases and 3 bases, with 10 bases remaining between them. In nucleotides, the CDR3 is TGTGCCAGCCATACGGCTGACACTGAAGCTTTCTTT. Translated, it gives CASHTADTEAFF. Combining the CDR3 with reference TRBV5-4 and TRBJ1-1 gives the whole variable domain ETGVTQSPTHLIKTRGQQVTLRCSSQSGHNTVSWYQQALGQGPQFIFQYYREEENGRGNFPPRFSGLQFPNYSSELNVNALELDDSALYLCASHTADTEAFFGQGTRLTVV.

The rearrangement uses TRBV4-3 and TRBJ1-2; 10 bases are shared with TRBD1. CDR3 size: 16 residues. Trimming at V came to 0 bases and at J to 4 bases, leaving 5 bases not matched to a gene. CDR1 is LGHNA and CDR2 is YSLEER in the germline V gene. The CDR3 here is CASSQEAGTGVYGYTF. In DNA, the CDR3 is TGCGCCAGCAGCCAAGAGGCCGGGACAGGGGTCTATGGCTACACCTTC.

In DNA form, the CDR3 reads TGCGCCAGCAGCCAAGATTACCTAGCGGGGAATGAGCAGTTCTTC. Translating it yields CASSQDYLAGNEQFF. The chain combines TRBV4-3 with TRBJ2-1; 9 bases line up with TRBD2. This CDR3 is built from 15 residues. Germline assignment: CDR1 LGHNA and CDR2 YSLEER. J was trimmed by 7 bases and V by 0 bases; bases with no gene match: 4.

The J gene is TRBJ2-3, the V gene TRBV6-2 or TRBV6-3; TRBD2 aligns across 12 bases. Germline loops: CDR1 MNHEY, CDR2 SVGEGT. Germline trimming cut 0 bases from V and 3 bases from J; bases unmatched to any gene: 4. The CDR3 runs 17 residues. The CDR3 DNA reads TGTGCCAGCAGTTACTCCCTAGCGGGGGGGCAGACAGATACGCAGTATTTT. Translation gives CASSYSLAGGQTDTQYF.

The gene calls are TRBV19 and TRBJ2-5; TRBD2 matches 10 bases. V shed 5 bases and J 5 bases; nucleotides not matched to a gene: 2. The germline V gene has CDR1 LNHDA and CDR2 SQIVND (reference sequence). The CDR3 covers 13 residues. The CDR3 bases are TGTGCCAGTAGTCCGGGACTAGCGGAGACCCAGTACTTC. Protein product: CASSPGLAETQYF.

This clone occurred once. This sequence joins TRBV2 and TRBJ2-7; TRBD1 matches at 8 bases. CDR3 length: 14 residues. The ends lost 6 bases at V and 6 bases at J; junction bases unmatched: 10. Germline loops: CDR1 SNHLY, CDR2 FYNNEI. CDR3 sequence: CASSPRTGLAEQYF. The CDR3 DNA sequence: TGTGCCAGCAGCCCCCGGACAGGGCTTGCCGAGCAGTACTTC.